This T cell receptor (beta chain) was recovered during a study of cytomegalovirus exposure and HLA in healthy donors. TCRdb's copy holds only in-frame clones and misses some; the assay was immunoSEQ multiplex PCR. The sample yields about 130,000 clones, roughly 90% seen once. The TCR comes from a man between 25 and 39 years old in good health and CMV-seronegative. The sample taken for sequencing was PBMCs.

In DNA form, the CDR3 reads TGTGCCAGCAGCTTGGCCAGGGGGCCAGCCGCAGAGACCCAGTACTTC. The encoded protein is CASSLARGPAAETQYF. The chain recombines TRBV13 with TRBJ2-5; 8 nucleotides line up with TRBD1. J gave up 4 bases and V 3 bases, and 10 bases lay outside the gene matches. The CDR3 length is 16 residues. Germline V gene sequence: CDR1 PRHDT, CDR2 FYEKMQ (reference sequence).